Each of the 4 T cell receptor beta chains below was sequenced from the same sample in a study of blood T cell repertoires in COVID-19. Clones were sequenced by immunoSEQ multiplex PCR, and TCRdb holds only the in-frame ones, with some missing. The table includes approximately 300,000 clones, approximately 82% detected once. The sample taken for sequencing was peripheral blood. The receptor set was obtained from a woman in her 50s with acute or convalescent COVID-19.

The CDR3 region has the DNA TGTGCCTGGAGTCCGGGACAGGGGGACACTGAAGCTTTCTTT. Amino acid sequence: CAWSPGQGDTEAFF. V usage is TRBV30 and J usage is TRBJ1-1, with TRBD1 matching over 11 bases. The CDR3 runs to 14 residues. CDR1 is GTSNPN, CDR2 SVGIG, per germline (reference sequence). Trimming cost V 2 bases and J 3 bases; bases outside gene matches: 2.

The V and J genes are TRBV6-1 and TRBJ1-1; D remains ambiguous. Trimming took off 1 base at V and 0 bases at J, with 9 bases between the two ends. The CDR3 is 15 amino acids. The V gene's germline CDR1 is MNHNS and CDR2 SASEGT. The CDR3 here is CASSEEGGMNTEAFF. The DNA of the CDR3 is TGTGCCAGCAGTGAAGAGGGAGGTATGAACACTGAAGCTTTCTTT.

This clone was recorded only once. This sequence joins TRBV19 and TRBJ2-5; 10 bases are shared with TRBD2. The CDR3 sequence is 15 residues long. Trimming removed 3 bases from V and 7 bases from J; junction bases left unmatched: 8. Germline V gives CDR1 LNHDA, CDR2 SQIVND (reference sequence). The CDR3 DNA reads TGTGCCAGTAGTATTGGGACTAGCGCCCAGACGACCCAGTACTTC. Translated: CASSIGTSAQTTQYF.

The V gene is TRBV29-1, the J gene TRBJ1-1, with D perhaps matching TRBD1 (5 bases). The germline gives CDR1 SQVTM, CDR2 ANQGSEA. The CDR3 sequence is 12 residues long. Trimming pared 4 bases from V and 3 bases from J, leaving 9 bases between. In DNA, the CDR3 is TGCAGCGTTGGGCGGGGGGACACTGAAGCTTTCTTT. It specifies CSVGRGDTEAFF.